These T cell receptor beta chains were read from a single sample in a study of OX40 agonist ivuxolimab in advanced cancers. Clones were sequenced by immunoSEQ multiplex PCR, and TCRdb holds only the in-frame ones, with some missing. Of about 26,000 clones in the sample, just under 80% were seen once. Source: CD4+ or CD8+ T cells sorted from blood, taken in a trial of the OX40 agonist ivuxolimab. These receptors were collected from an adult with an advanced solid tumor such as melanoma, head and neck, liver or kidney cancer. CDR3s leave out the opening cysteine and the closing phenylalanine or tryptophan. The order of the fields is V gene, J gene, CDR3 protein.

TRBV6-1	TRBJ2-3	ASCQQPRTDTQY
TRBV11-2	TRBJ2-5	ASSFRLAGVLETQY
TRBV4-3	TRBJ2-7	ASSQETGVPYEQY
TRBV4-2	TRBJ2-1	ASSHETGENYNEQF
TRBV7-9	TRBJ2-7	ASSSGRSEQY
TRBV15	TRBJ2-3	ATSTSASSTDTQY
TRBV7-9	TRBJ2-7	ASSSQVIPYEQY
TRBV19	TRBJ1-1	ASRTGDTEAF
TRBV5-6	TRBJ1-6	ASSLGSHSPLH
TRBV25-1	TRBJ2-5	ASTYQETRY
TRBV10-2	TRBJ2-7	ASKIAGAYEQY
TRBV27	TRBJ2-3	ASSLILGTGRFMGTDTQY
TRBV5-4	TRBJ1-2	ASRAEIYGYT
TRBV16	TRBJ1-1	ASSQDGVF
TRBV27	TRBJ2-7	ASSADSYEQY
TRBV5-6	TRBJ2-7	ASSSAGTGTYEQY
TRBV13	TRBJ2-3	ASRVAGVLDTQY
TRBV27	TRBJ2-5	ASSDLVNEGGETQY
TRBV6-1	TRBJ2-1	ASSATGGNYNEQF
TRBV7-2	TRBJ1-2	ASSIPGENYGYT
TRBV7-9	TRBJ1-5	ASSLGPGGNNQPQH
TRBV4-2	TRBJ2-7	ASSQATVDEQY
TRBV9	TRBJ2-5	ASSPSGALPETQY
TRBV27	TRBJ2-7	ASYRLGNIHEQY
TRBV11-2	TRBJ2-3	ASSEAGKNTQY
TRBV11-2	TRBJ1-3	ASSLGETRNTIY
TRBV19	TRBJ2-7	ASSSGGGYEQY
TRBV10-3	TRBJ2-5	AISVGQGGETQY
TRBV7-9	TRBJ2-2	ASSPVNTGELF
TRBV6-5	TRBJ1-2	ASSPPAGGYT
TRBV6-5	TRBJ2-7	ASSYSGFYYEQY
TRBV2	TRBJ2-3	ASSEAWGADRDTQY
TRBV27	TRBJ2-3	ASSLSGRRDTQY
TRBV14	TRBJ2-3	ASSQDRFSGGRDTQY
TRBV14	TRBJ1-2	ASSLNSASYGYT
TRBV27	TRBJ1-2	ASSPLGSSSGPTGGYGYT
TRBV6-5	TRBJ2-6	ASSLGGTGANVLT
TRBV27	TRBJ1-5	ASSPLTGAGQPQH
TRBV7-3	TRBJ1-3	ASSLGSWNTIY
TRBV6-5	TRBJ1-5	ASSYSRPSNQPQH
TRBV4-2	TRBJ2-3	ASSQAVVDTQY
TRBV9	TRBJ2-7	ASSRGSGSSPYEQY
TRBV21-1	TRBJ2-7	ASSKVWGRVSEQY
TRBV28	TRBJ1-1	ASLDRGRVDTEAF
TRBV7-2	TRBJ2-2	ASSSYTGELF
TRBV19	TRBJ1-1	ASSFFGDTEAF
TRBV19	TRBJ1-6	ASSIVPGQDSSYNSPLH
TRBV11-2	TRBJ1-1	ASSLGGTGTEAF
TRBV7-9	TRBJ1-6	ASSLGPGVFH
TRBV28	TRBJ2-2	ASSRLAGVNTGELF
TRBV7-9	TRBJ1-1	ASSLDWAKNTEAF
TRBV7-9	TRBJ1-4	ASSSTGEWGEKLF
TRBV9	TRBJ2-5	ASSNTGTWETQY
TRBV11-2	TRBJ2-1	ASSDTAAGTAYNEQF
TRBV7-9	TRBJ2-1	ASSVLAGSWYNEQF
TRBV10-2	TRBJ2-5	ASNSGPQETQY
TRBV7-3	TRBJ2-2	ASSLEGAGELF
TRBV30	TRBJ1-1	AWSPGAEAF
TRBV19	TRBJ1-4	ASSIVSQNNEKLF
TRBV6-1	TRBJ2-4	ASSEGAVAKNIQY